The entry below gives a single T cell receptor (beta chain) sequence along with its context. This record comes from a study of T cell changes during pregnancy in multiple sclerosis. TCRdb's copy holds only in-frame clones and misses some; the assay was immunoSEQ multiplex PCR. This sample has more than 55,000 clones, with roughly 92% found just once. CDR1 and CDR2 from the germline V gene are LNHDA and SQIVND (reference sequence). Trimming removed 7 bases at V and 2 bases at J, with 17 bases between. CDR3 size: 15 residues. The sequences come from peripheral blood, collected in the second trimester of pregnancy. This clonotype was sampled from a female donor with multiple sclerosis, enrolled in a pregnancy study. The V call is TRBV19, the J call TRBJ1-1, with D maybe TRBD1 (5 bases). The CDR3 DNA follows: TGTGCCAGTACCATAAGTTATAGGGGAAACACTGAAGCTTTCTTT. Amino acids: CASTISYRGNTEAFF.